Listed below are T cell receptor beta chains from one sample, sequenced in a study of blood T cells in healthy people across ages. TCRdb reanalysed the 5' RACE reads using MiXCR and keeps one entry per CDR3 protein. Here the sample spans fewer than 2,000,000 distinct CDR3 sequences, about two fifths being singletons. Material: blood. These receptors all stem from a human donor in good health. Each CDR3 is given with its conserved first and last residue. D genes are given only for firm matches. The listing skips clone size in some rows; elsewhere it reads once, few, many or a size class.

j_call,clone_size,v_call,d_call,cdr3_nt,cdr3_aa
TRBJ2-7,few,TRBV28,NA,TGTGCCAGCACGAGGAGGGTTACCTACGAGCAGTACTTC,CASTRRVTYEQYF
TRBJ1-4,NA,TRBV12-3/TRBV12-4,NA,TGTGCCAGCAGGACCGCAGGGAGGGGCGAAAAACTGTTTTTT,CASRTAGRGEKLFF
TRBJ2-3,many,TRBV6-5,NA,TGTGCCAGCAGTTACTTAGACAGTCCCCCGCAGTATTTT,CASSYLDSPPQYF
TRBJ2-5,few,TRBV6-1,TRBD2,TGTGCCAGCAGTTCGACTAGCGGGTCAGGGTGGGAGACCCAGTACTTC,CASSSTSGSGWETQYF
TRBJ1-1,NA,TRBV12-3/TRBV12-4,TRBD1,TGTGCCAGCACCTCAGGGGGCCGCACTGAAGCTTTCTTT,CASTSGGRTEAFF
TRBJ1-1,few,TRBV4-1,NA,TGCGCCAGCAGCCAAGATTCCCAGGGGTCTGAAGCTTTCTTT,CASSQDSQGSEAFF
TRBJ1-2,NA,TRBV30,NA,TGTGCCTGGAGGGGGGGTTTCGACTATGGCTACACCTTC,CAWRGGFDYGYTF
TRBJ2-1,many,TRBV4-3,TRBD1,TGCGCCAGCAGCCTCCGTGTAGGGGGCGCTGAGCAGTTCTTC,CASSLRVGGAEQFF
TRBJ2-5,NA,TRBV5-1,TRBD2,TGCGCCAGCAGCTTGGAGGGACTAGCGGGGACCCAAGAGACCCAGTACTTC,CASSLEGLAGTQETQYF
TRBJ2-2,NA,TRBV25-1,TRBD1,TGTGCCAGCACAGACCCAGACAGGGCGAACGGGGAGCTGTTTTTT,CASTDPDRANGELFF
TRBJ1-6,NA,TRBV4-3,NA,TGCGCCAGCAGCCAAAATGGACAGATCTCACCCCTCCACTTT,CASSQNGQISPLHF
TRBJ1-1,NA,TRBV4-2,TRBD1,TGTGCCAGCAGCCAACCCGGCAGGGGGTTCAACACTGAAGCTTTCTTT,CASSQPGRGFNTEAFF
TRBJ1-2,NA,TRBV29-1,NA,TGCAGCGTTGAAGATAAAGGGGGCTACACCTTC,CSVEDKGGYTF
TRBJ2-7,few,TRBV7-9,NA,TGTGCCAGCAGTGCTTTGGGGGCTAGGGATATTTCCTACAATGAGCAGTACTTC,CASSALGARDISYNEQYF
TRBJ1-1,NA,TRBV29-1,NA,TGCAGCGTGACCCGGGGGGGAACTGAAGCTTTCTTT,CSVTRGGTEAFF
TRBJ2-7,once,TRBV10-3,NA,TGTGCCATCAGTGAGGTTACAGCCCTAGAGCAGTACTTC,CAISEVTALEQYF
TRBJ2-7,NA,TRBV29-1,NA,TGCAGCGTTGAAGATAAGTCAGTCTACGAGCAGTACTTC,CSVEDKSVYEQYF
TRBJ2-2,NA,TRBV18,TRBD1,TGTGCCAGCTCACCGATTCAGGGGGCCAACACCGGGGAGCTGTTTTTT,CASSPIQGANTGELFF
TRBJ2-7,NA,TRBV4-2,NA,TGTGCCAGCAGCCAACCCGGGACAAACCACGAGCAGTACTTC,CASSQPGTNHEQYF
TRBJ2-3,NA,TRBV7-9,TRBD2,TGTGCCAGCAGCTTAGTCTGGGGGGGGAGCACAGATACGCAGTATTTT,CASSLVWGGSTDTQYF
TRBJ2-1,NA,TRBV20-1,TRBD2,TGCAGTGCTAGGCCTAGCGGGTTTTTCTACAATGAGCAGTTCTTC,CSARPSGFFYNEQFF
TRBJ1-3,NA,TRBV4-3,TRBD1,TGCGCCAGCAGCCAGGCAGGGGGTTCTGGAGACACCATATATTTT,CASSQAGGSGDTIYF
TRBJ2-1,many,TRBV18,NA,TGTGCCAGCTCACCACCGGCAGCTTACAATGAGCAGTTCTTC,CASSPPAAYNEQFF
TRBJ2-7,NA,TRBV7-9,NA,TGTGCCAGCAGCTTAAGATCATCCAGCGAGCAGTACTTC,CASSLRSSSEQYF
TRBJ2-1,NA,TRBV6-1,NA,TGTGCCAGCAGTGGACAGGCTATCTACAATGAGCAGTTCTTC,CASSGQAIYNEQFF
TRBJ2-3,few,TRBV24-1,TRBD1,TGTGCCACCAGTGCAGGACAGGGCCGCACAGATACGCAGTATTTT,CATSAGQGRTDTQYF
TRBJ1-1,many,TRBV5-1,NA,TGCGCCAGCAGATTGAGGGGGAACACTGAAGCTTTCTTT,CASRLRGNTEAFF
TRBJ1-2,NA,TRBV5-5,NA,TGTGCCAGCAGCTTGACCCATCGTACACCAACTAACTATGGCTACACCTTC,CASSLTHRTPTNYGYTF
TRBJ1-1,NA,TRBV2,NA,TGTGCCAGCACCAGAACGACAGATAACACTGAAGCTTTCTTT,CASTRTTDNTEAFF
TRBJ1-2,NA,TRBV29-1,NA,TGCAGCGTTGACGCGGGAGCTAACTATGGCTACACCTTC,CSVDAGANYGYTF
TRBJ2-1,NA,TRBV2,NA,TGTGCCAGCAGACTTGATTCTATTACCTACAATGAGCAGTTCTTC,CASRLDSITYNEQFF
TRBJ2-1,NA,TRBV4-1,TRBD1,TGCGCCAGCAGCCAAGTAGGGGGCGCAGGGTTTGGGGAGCAGTTCTTC,CASSQVGGAGFGEQFF
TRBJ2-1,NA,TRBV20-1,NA,TGCAGTGCTAGTAGGGACTCAAGTAATGAGCAGTTCTTC,CSASRDSSNEQFF
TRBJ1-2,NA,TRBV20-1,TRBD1,TGCAGTGTTCCACAGGGGGCGGACTATGGCTACACCTTC,CSVPQGADYGYTF
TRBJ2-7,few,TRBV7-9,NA,TGTGCCAGCAGCCTAGGGGTTTCTGGCGACGAGCAGTACTTC,CASSLGVSGDEQYF
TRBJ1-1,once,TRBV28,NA,TGTGCCAGCAGTTTAAATTTTGAAGCTTTCTTT,CASSLNFEAFF
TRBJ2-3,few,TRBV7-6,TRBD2,TGTGCCAGCAGCTTAGAGACTAGCCAGACAGATACGCAGTATTTT,CASSLETSQTDTQYF
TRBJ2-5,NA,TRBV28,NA,TGTGCCGCTCGGGCCGCCCTTGAGCAGTACTTC,CAARAALEQYF
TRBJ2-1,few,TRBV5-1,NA,TGCGCCAGCAGCTTGGCCGGGGATCGGTCCTACAATGAGCAGTTCTTC,CASSLAGDRSYNEQFF
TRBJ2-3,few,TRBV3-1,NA,TGTGCCAGCAGCCGAGACTACAACACAGATACGCAGTATTTT,CASSRDYNTDTQYF
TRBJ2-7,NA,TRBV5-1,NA,TGCGCCAGCAGCTTGGTTGCCGCGACAGGAATATTTTCCTACGAGCAGTACTTC,CASSLVAATGIFSYEQYF
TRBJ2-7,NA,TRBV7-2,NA,TGTGCCAGCAGCTTAGCTGTCGGCAGCGGATACAATGAGCAGTACTTC,CASSLAVGSGYNEQYF
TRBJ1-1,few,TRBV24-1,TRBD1,TGTGCCACCAGTGATCAAAAGGGACAGGGGAGGCGAATGAACACTGAAGCTTTCTTT,CATSDQKGQGRRMNTEAFF
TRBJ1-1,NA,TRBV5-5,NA,TGTGCCAGCAGCCCTCCGGGAGTGTCTGAAGCTTTCTTT,CASSPPGVSEAFF
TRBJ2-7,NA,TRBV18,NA,TGTGCCAGCTCAAGAGTAAGTGCGGGACAGTCCTACGAGCAGTACTTC,CASSRVSAGQSYEQYF
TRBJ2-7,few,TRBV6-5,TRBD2,TGTGCCAGCAGTGCCTCCGGGACTAGCCACCTCCTAAGCTCCTACGAGCAGTACTTC,CASSASGTSHLLSSYEQYF
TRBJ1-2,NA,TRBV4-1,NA,TGCGCCAGCAGCCAACCTGGACAGACCTATGGCCACACCTTC,CASSQPGQTYGHTF
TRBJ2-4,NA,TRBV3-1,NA,TGTGCCAGCAGCCAAGATATTGGGGGGGGGCCGGGCAAAAACATTCAGTACTTC,CASSQDIGGGPGKNIQYF
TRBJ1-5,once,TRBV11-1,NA,TGTGCCAGCACCAAATCCCGTGGGTGGGCAGGCAACAATCAGCCCCAGCATTTT,CASTKSRGWAGNNQPQHF
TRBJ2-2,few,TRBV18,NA,TGTGCCAGCTCAAGGGAAGAAGGGACCGGGGAGCTGTTTTTT,CASSREEGTGELFF
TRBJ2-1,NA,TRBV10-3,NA,TGTGCCATCAGTGAGAGGGGCATCAATGAGCAGTTCTTC,CAISERGINEQFF
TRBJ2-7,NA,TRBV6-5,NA,TGTGCCAGCAGTCCCCTAGGGGTTGGTAGGACCTACGAGCAGTACTTC,CASSPLGVGRTYEQYF
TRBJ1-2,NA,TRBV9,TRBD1,TGTGCCAGCAGCGCAAGGGACAGCCCGGGGGGCTACACCTTC,CASSARDSPGGYTF
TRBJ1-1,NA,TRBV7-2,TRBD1,TGTGCCAGCAGCGACCAACGTAGGGGGCCTAACACTGAAGCTTTCTTT,CASSDQRRGPNTEAFF